The T cell receptor beta chain described here comes from a study of identical twins' blood T cells. The length of the CDR3 is 15 residues. CDR1 is LGHDT and CDR2 is YNNKEL in the germline V gene (reference sequence). With 11 bases removed from V and 1 base from J, the gap between germline ends came to 19 bases. TCRdb analysed the 5' RACE reads with MiXCR anew, one entry per CDR3 protein. The sample carries about 370,000 distinct CDR3 sequences, about 28% recorded once. Sequencing input: PBMCs. V gene TRBV3-1 combines with J gene TRBJ2-3; D might be TRBD2 (6 bases). The clonotype was recovered from a woman between 18 and 50 years old in good health. In DNA form, the CDR3 reads TGTGCCTCTTCACACCGGGAGAGCGGCACAGATACGCAGTATTTT. Protein product: CASSHRESGTDTQYF.